One T cell receptor beta chain is described in this entry. Antigen: not known. This record comes from a study of cytomegalovirus exposure and HLA in healthy donors. 60 Vbeta and 13 Jbeta primers were used in PCR. Assay: immunoSEQ multiplex PCR; the TCRdb copy retains only in-frame clones and omits some. The data show 150,000 to 200,000 clones, 72% seen once. Study findings and constraints: By HLA locus, TCR association rates varied in a later analysis, with DRB1 showing the most and HLA-C the fewest. Per a later analysis, 15,000 to 20,000 TCR beta sequences showed association with HLA alleles at 0.05 false discovery rate. It was reported that TCR beta sequences correctly inferred the HLA-A and HLA-B alleles for most subjects.

This TCR derives from a human donor in good health. The sample comprised PBMCs.

The CDR3 sequence is CASSESSGGWGEQFF. The CDR3 region has the DNA TGCGCCAGCAGTGAATCCAGCGGGGGGTGGGGTGAGCAGTTCTTC. The chain links TRBV10-2 to TRBJ2-1; 9 nucleotides match TRBD2. Germline CDR1 WSHSY, CDR2 SAAADI. V lost 3 bases to trimming and J lost 9 bases; unmatched junction nucleotides: 9. CDR3 length: 15 amino acids.